This T cell receptor beta chain appears in the sequencing data of a study of graft-versus-host responses after intestinal transplantation. Study-wide points: In recipient marrow, GvH clones were found, and some appeared first in ileum or blood.

Repertoires were generated with immunoSEQ multiplex PCR, while TCRdb's copy carries only in-frame clones and drops some. This table holds about 21,000 clones, approximately 92% found once. The V gene's germline CDR1 is SGHRS and CDR2 YFSETQ. The V end was cut by 1 base, the J end by 1 base, with 14 bases between. The length of the CDR3 is 17 residues. As to this clone: Its target is not known.

The chain carries TRBV5-1 and TRBJ2-2; D ambiguous. The receptor was isolated from a human patient who received an intestinal transplant, so some T cells may come from the graft donor. Sequencing used PBMCs, obtained around 37 weeks after intestinal transplant. The CDR3 DNA sequence: TGCGCCAGCAGCTTGTACTCATCAAAAGAGAACACCGGGGAGCTGTTTTTT. Encoded protein: CASSLYSSKENTGELFF.